The clone carrying this TCR beta chain was recorded a few times. The antigen is not known. This sample is drawn from a study of T cells in Graves' hyperthyroidism and ophthalmopathy. General observations from the study: Through a model of 13 V-J features, ophthalmopathy was separated from stable hyperthyroidism. Ophthalmopathy got predicted by the model a median approximately 6.3 months before its onset.

This CDR3 region has 14 residues. J lost 5 bases, V lost 2 bases, and 5 bases had no gene match. Germline V gives CDR1 KGHSH, CDR2 LQKENI. From RNA transcripts, TCR beta CDR3 regions were amplified. In the first-round RT-PCR of the TCR CDR3, the HTBI primer set was used. Each CDR3 protein is one row after TCRdb ran MiXCR on the multiplex PCR reads. The sample holds hundreds of thousands of distinct CDR3 sequences, approximately 16% seen once. Patients aged 18 to 65 with hyperthyroidism were newly diagnosed, with duration under 2 months. The source of this sequence is a woman under 30 with Graves' hyperthyroidism. The gene calls are TRBV18 and TRBJ1-2; TRBD1 matches 7 bases. The source material was blood. The CDR3 DNA follows: TGTGCCAGCTCACCATTAGACAGGGAGTATGGCTACACCTTC. Its protein product is CASSPLDREYGYTF.